This T cell receptor (beta chain) came from a study of cytomegalovirus exposure and HLA in healthy donors. Whole-study findings and limits: The investigators catalogued 164 TCR beta chains as cytomegalovirus-associated. According to a subsequent analysis, TCR clusters from the first cohort were inclined to appear together in the 120 validation repertoires.

Sequencing was performed with immunoSEQ multiplex PCR; in TCRdb, only in-frame clones are kept and a portion is missing. There are roughly 120,000 clones in the sample; 70% to 90% occur only once, and under 2.5% lies in the top ten. An approximately 120-subject validation cohort, separate from the approximately 610-subject first cohort, supplied the donors. As for this clone: As yet, its antigen is unknown.

The sample consisted of PBMCs. The sequence was collected from a woman aged 30 to 39 in good health and CMV-seronegative.

As DNA, the CDR3 is TGCGCCAGCAGCTTGGCCTCAGGGCCCGGGGAGCTGTTTTTT. This gives the protein CASSLASGPGELFF. V usage is TRBV5-1 and J usage is TRBJ2-2; D might be TRBD1 (5 bases). CDR1 SGHRS and CDR2 YFSETQ come from the germline V gene. CDR3 length: 14 residues. Trimming took 0 bases from V and 6 from J, leaving 9 bases between them.